This entry describes one T cell receptor beta chain. Its antigen remains unidentified. The CDR3 length is 18 residues. CDR1 and CDR2 (germline): KGHSY, FQNENV. Trimming shortened V by 2 bases and J by 2 bases, and 16 bases separated the two germline ends. Sequencing was performed with immunoSEQ multiplex PCR; in TCRdb, only in-frame clones are kept and a portion is missing. The data show about 1.5 million clones, around 98% seen once. This specimen comes from a study of shared clonotypes between healthy human individuals. Study-wide results and caveats: Researchers sampled only blood; tissue repertoires likely differ. At large depth, rarefaction still showed sorted-subset sequencing to be incomplete.

All donors were healthy HIV-negative adults lacking recent acute infections or vaccinations. It was into CD45RA+ naive and CD45RA-negative memory subsets that the CD4+ cells were split. The chain employs TRBV16 and TRBJ2-6; a weak D match, TRBD1 (6 bases). Sequencing was done on a sample of naive CD4+ T cells sorted from blood. Subset reported: CD45RA+ positively selected. The receptor's source is a man aged 30 to 45 in good health. The CDR3 DNA sequence: TGTGCCAGCAGCCAAATTGATCTGACAGGAGCTGGGGCCAACGTCCTGACTTTC. Its translation: CASSQIDLTGAGANVLTF.